Listed below are T cell receptor beta chains from one sample, sequenced in a study of early T cells in non-severe SARS-CoV-2 infection. TCRdb reanalysed the 5' RACE reads using MiXCR and keeps one entry per CDR3 protein. The sample lists approximately 56,000 distinct CDR3 sequences; about 15% were seen once. The sample was whole blood, taken at baseline. The receptors were gathered from an adult who was a healthcare worker with PCR-confirmed SARS-CoV-2 infection or an uninfected control (not recorded which). The CDR3 runs from the conserved cysteine through the conserved F or W. D genes are given only for firm matches. A clone size is listed for some rows: how often the clone was seen (once, few, many), or a class if it is expanded.

TRBV12-3/TRBV12-4	many	TRBJ1-2	TRBD1	CASSRDRGSGYTF	TGTGCCAGCAGTCGGGACAGGGGTTCTGGCTACACCTTC
TRBV4-2	few	TRBJ2-5	.	CASSQQETQYF	TGTGCCAGCAGCCAACAAGAGACCCAGTACTTC
TRBV28	.	TRBJ1-6	.	CASSLGGTSYNSPLHF	TGTGCCAGCAGTTTGGGCGGGACCTCCTATAATTCACCCCTCCACTTT
TRBV7-6	many	TRBJ2-7	.	CASSLAAGSWGEQYF	TGTGCCAGCAGCTTAGCTGCGGGGTCGTGGGGGGAGCAGTACTTC
TRBV9	many	TRBJ2-1	.	CASRTHGGPDEQFF	TGTGCCAGCAGAACTCACGGGGGGCCGGATGAGCAGTTCTTC
TRBV2	many	TRBJ1-1	.	CASTLNTPLNTEAFF	TGTGCCAGCACCTTAAATACCCCCCTGAACACTGAAGCTTTCTTT
TRBV20-1	few	TRBJ2-2	.	CSATGIDGELFF	TGCAGTGCTACAGGCATTGACGGGGAGCTGTTTTTT
TRBV4-1	.	TRBJ2-7	TRBD1	CASSQVQGANEQYF	TGCGCCAGCAGCCAAGTTCAGGGGGCCAACGAGCAGTACTTC
TRBV28	.	TRBJ1-4	.	CASSAGRTTNEKLFF	TGTGCCAGCAGCGCGGGACGCACAACTAATGAAAAACTGTTTTTT
TRBV7-8	few	TRBJ2-7	.	CASSSRTEDYEQYF	TGTGCCAGCAGCTCTCGGACAGAAGATTACGAGCAGTACTTC
TRBV19	medium-sized	TRBJ2-1	.	CASRDYSYNEQFF	TGTGCCAGTAGAGATTACTCCTACAATGAGCAGTTCTTC
TRBV20-1	few	TRBJ2-3	.	CSARPRRGDTQYF	TGCAGTGCTAGACCGCGAAGAGGGGATACGCAGTATTTT
TRBV20-1	.	TRBJ2-7	.	CSARDLTTEYEQYF	TGCAGTGCTAGAGACCTAACGACGGAATACGAGCAGTACTTC
TRBV18	.	TRBJ2-1	TRBD2	CASSPRLAPDNEQFF	TGTGCCAGCTCACCGAGACTAGCCCCCGACAATGAGCAGTTCTTC
TRBV6-2/TRBV6-3	.	TRBJ2-5	.	CASSANNLETQYF	TGTGCCAGCAGTGCGAATAACTTGGAGACCCAGTACTTC
TRBV2	few	TRBJ2-7	TRBD2	CASSESGGGPYEQYF	TGTGCCAGCAGTGAATCGGGCGGGGGACCCTACGAGCAGTACTTC
TRBV20-1	many	TRBJ2-1	.	CSATSYNEQFF	TGCAGTGCAACTAGCTACAATGAGCAGTTCTTC
TRBV7-9	.	TRBJ2-3	.	CASSLSEGGTPNTDTQYF	TGTGCCAGCAGCTTATCAGAGGGCGGGACGCCAAACACAGATACGCAGTATTTT
TRBV7-6	.	TRBJ2-7	.	CASRLPSTYEQYF	TGTGCCAGCAGACTCCCAAGTACCTACGAGCAGTACTTC
TRBV20-1	few	TRBJ1-3	.	CSASRPGNTIYF	TGCAGTGCTAGTCGGCCCGGAAACACCATATATTTT
TRBV28	.	TRBJ2-1	.	CASSSRGNEQFF	TGTGCCAGCAGTTCCCGCGGCAATGAGCAGTTCTTC
TRBV28	many	TRBJ2-1	.	CASSPRGGSSYNEQFF	TGTGCCAGCAGTCCCAGGGGCGGAAGCTCCTACAATGAGCAGTTCTTC
TRBV6-7	many	TRBJ2-7	.	CALGVDEQYF	TGTGCCCTGGGAGTGGACGAGCAGTACTTC
TRBV29-1	.	TRBJ2-3	.	CSVSQDTQYF	TGCAGCGTCTCCCAAGATACGCAGTATTTT
TRBV5-1	many	TRBJ1-5	TRBD1	CASSLTGGGNQPQHF	TGCGCCAGCAGCTTGACAGGGGGCGGCAATCAGCCCCAGCATTTT
TRBV18	.	TRBJ1-1	.	CASSPLRGNTEAFF	TGTGCCAGCTCACCGCTGAGGGGGAACACTGAAGCTTTCTTT
TRBV5-1	few	TRBJ2-2	.	CASSSILTGSGSTGELFF	TGCGCCAGCAGCTCCATCCTTACGGGGAGTGGAAGCACCGGGGAGCTGTTTTTT
TRBV28	few	TRBJ1-4	.	CASTATGEKLFF	TGTGCCAGCACCGCTACAGGGGAAAAACTGTTTTTT
TRBV28	.	TRBJ2-7	TRBD1	CASSRPDREGEQYF	TGTGCCAGCAGTCGCCCGGACAGGGAAGGAGAGCAGTACTTC
TRBV5-5	.	TRBJ2-3	.	CASSFVGGSDTQYF	TGTGCCAGCAGCTTCGTCGGGGGTTCAGATACGCAGTATTTT
TRBV9	.	TRBJ2-7	.	CASSVVPGGAGEQYF	TGTGCCAGCAGCGTAGTTCCAGGGGGAGCGGGCGAGCAGTACTTC
TRBV6-1	many	TRBJ2-2	.	CATVNGYTGELFF	TGTGCCACCGTGAACGGGTACACCGGGGAGCTGTTTTTT
TRBV7-9	few	TRBJ2-5	TRBD1	CASSLSWTGWQETQYF	TGTGCCAGCAGCCTATCGTGGACAGGGTGGCAAGAGACCCAGTACTTC
TRBV5-1	.	TRBJ2-1	.	CASSLVVAGAGNEQFF	TGCGCCAGCAGCTTGGTCGTCGCGGGGGCGGGGAATGAGCAGTTCTTC
TRBV2	few	TRBJ2-3	.	CASTNPDLTDTQYF	TGTGCCAGCACTAACCCGGACCTCACAGATACGCAGTATTTT
TRBV12-3/TRBV12-4	few	TRBJ1-1	.	CASSPYNTLNTEAFF	TGTGCCAGCAGTCCCTATAACACATTGAACACTGAAGCTTTCTTT
TRBV11-1	few	TRBJ1-1	TRBD1	CASSSWTGRDTEAFF	TGTGCCAGCAGCTCATGGACAGGGCGTGACACTGAAGCTTTCTTT
TRBV2	.	TRBJ2-5	.	CANTRDTQETQYF	TGTGCCAACACCCGGGACACCCAAGAGACCCAGTACTTC
TRBV6-1	few	TRBJ2-3	.	CASSDMGGGTDTQYF	TGTGCCAGCAGTGATATGGGGGGTGGCACAGATACGCAGTATTTT
TRBV2	many	TRBJ2-5	.	CASSREQQETQYF	TGTGCCAGCAGTCGGGAGCAACAAGAGACCCAGTACTTC
TRBV28	.	TRBJ2-5	TRBD2	CASSFYPGLAGAGRETQYF	TGTGCCAGCAGCTTCTATCCGGGACTAGCGGGAGCAGGCAGGGAGACCCAGTACTTC
TRBV20-1	few	TRBJ2-3	.	CSARDPVLGTQYF	TGCAGTGCTAGAGATCCAGTTTTGGGTACGCAGTATTTT
TRBV27	many	TRBJ2-3	.	CASWVQGSDTQYF	TGTGCCAGCTGGGTACAGGGTTCAGATACGCAGTATTTT
TRBV6-6	.	TRBJ2-3	.	CASRVGPTDTQYF	TGTGCCAGCAGGGTGGGACCTACAGATACGCAGTATTTT
TRBV7-6	.	TRBJ2-1	.	CASSLEGTRSPYNEQFF	TGTGCCAGCAGCTTAGAGGGCACTAGATCCCCTTACAATGAGCAGTTCTTC
TRBV6-4	few	TRBJ1-1	TRBD1	CASSDGNRGNTEAFF	TGTGCCAGCAGTGATGGCAACAGGGGGAACACTGAAGCTTTCTTT
TRBV10-2	.	TRBJ2-1	TRBD2	CASSPSGPHNEQFF	TGCGCCAGCAGCCCTAGCGGCCCACACAATGAGCAGTTCTTC
TRBV12-3/TRBV12-4	.	TRBJ2-3	.	CASSFPGAFTDTQYF	TGTGCCAGCAGTTTCCCGGGAGCTTTCACAGATACGCAGTATTTT
TRBV7-6	.	TRBJ2-3	TRBD2	CASSLAAGGPADTQYF	TGTGCCAGCAGCTTAGCGGCGGGAGGGCCAGCAGATACGCAGTATTTT
TRBV7-9	few	TRBJ1-2	.	CASSLAGSRPRTF	TGTGCCAGCAGCTTAGCAGGATCTCGGCCGAGAACCTTC
TRBV7-9	many	TRBJ1-2	.	CASSLGLYGYTF	TGTGCCAGCAGCTTAGGGCTCTACGGCTACACCTTC
TRBV20-1	.	TRBJ2-7	.	CSATDRTYEQYF	TGCAGTGCTACGGACCGAACCTACGAGCAGTACTTC
TRBV5-1	many	TRBJ2-1	TRBD2	CASSWAGLAGPYNEQFF	TGCGCCAGCAGCTGGGCGGGTCTAGCGGGGCCCTACAATGAGCAGTTCTTC
TRBV10-3	.	TRBJ2-3	.	CAISGDYTQYF	TGTGCCATCAGTGGAGATTATACGCAGTATTTT
TRBV6-6	.	TRBJ1-2	.	CASSTLEEYGYTF	TGTGCCAGCAGTACTCTCGAGGAGTATGGCTACACCTTC
TRBV6-1	.	TRBJ2-6	.	CASSVETDISGANVLTF	TGTGCCAGCAGTGTGGAGACAGATATATCTGGGGCCAACGTCCTGACTTTC
TRBV6-8	few	TRBJ2-3	.	CASRGGATDTQYF	TGTGCCAGCAGAGGGGGGGCCACAGATACGCAGTATTTT